These 5 T cell receptor beta chains were all obtained from the same sample, sequenced in a study of CD8+ T cells in alopecia areata. It was cDNA, reverse transcribed from extracted RNA, that served as the sequencing template. Sequencing was performed with immunoSEQ multiplex PCR; in TCRdb, only in-frame clones are kept and a portion is missing. Among 200,000 to 250,000 clones, about 61% were seen once, and the ten largest hold approximately 4.9%. Sequenced input: CD8+ T cells sorted from blood. Receptor source: a human donor in good health.

The gene calls are TRBV7-2 and TRBJ2-3; 12 nucleotides align to TRBD1. Germline CDR1 reads SGHTA; CDR2 reads FQGNSA. The CDR3 has 16 residues. Trimming cost V 5 bases and J 3 bases; bases outside gene matches: 6. The CDR3 region is CASSRPGQGATDTQYF. The CDR3 DNA sequence: TGTGCCAGCAGCCGGCCGGGACAGGGGGCTACAGATACGCAGTATTTT.

This clone was found a few times. The chain couples TRBV7-9 to TRBJ1-2, with 8 bases matching TRBD1. Germline V gene lookup returns CDR1 SEHNR and CDR2 FQNEAQ (reference sequence). This CDR3 spans 12 amino acids. V was clipped by 4 bases and J by 8 bases; unmatched bases: 3. The CDR3 DNA is TGTGCCAGCAGCTCACAGGGGGACGGCTACACCTTC. Protein sequence: CASSSQGDGYTF.

Regarding this clone: The sample has other DNA sequences that encode this CDR3 too. In DNA form, the CDR3 reads TGCAGCGTTGAAGTGAGAGACTACGAGCAGTACTTC. Translated, it gives CSVEVRDYEQYF. The chain links TRBV29-1 to TRBJ2-5; D uncertain. With the DNA end fitting TRBJ2-7 better, the J assignment may be wrong. This CDR3 is 12 amino acids long. Germline CDR1 SQVTM, CDR2 ANQGSEA.

This clone was detected only a few times. The rearrangement uses TRBV11-2 and TRBJ2-5; D is perhaps TRBD1 (5 bases). The CDR3 loop spans 12 amino acids. Germline lookup yields CDR1 SGHAT and CDR2 FQNNGV. Trimming took 3 bases from V and 6 from J, leaving 8 bases between them. DNA for the CDR3: TGTGCCAGCAGCTTGACAGCCAAGACCCAGTACTTC. This encodes CASSLTAKTQYF.

The rearrangement uses TRBV13 and TRBJ2-1, with D perhaps matching TRBD1 or TRBD2 (5 bases each). This CDR3 contains 14 residues. V was cut by 4 bases and J by 7 bases, with 14 bases left in between. The germline V gene has CDR1 PRHDT and CDR2 FYEKMQ (reference sequence). CDR3 loop: CASSSGTNRNEQFF. In nucleotides, the CDR3 is TGTGCCAGCAGCTCCGGGACGAATAGGAATGAGCAGTTCTTC. Combining the CDR3 with reference TRBV13 and TRBJ2-1 gives the whole variable domain AAGVIQSPRHLIKEKRETATLKCYPIPRHDTVYWYQQGPGQDPQFLISFYEKMQSDKGSIPDRFSAQQFSDYHSELNMSSLELGDSALYFCASSSGTNRNEQFFGPGTRLTVL.